Listed here are 22 T cell receptor beta chains from one sample, sequenced in a study of cytomegalovirus exposure and HLA in healthy donors (dated by TCRdb to the late 2010s). Libraries were constructed by the immunoSEQ multiplex PCR assay. For the multiplex PCR, a mixture combining 60 forward primers for TCR Vbeta segments and 13 reverse primers for TCR Jbeta segments was used. Imported from immuneACCESS, the table was reduced by TCRdb to in-frame sequences with V and J called. These copies leave out some clones; in studies compared against another copy, an unresolved V gene accounts for under half, and the cause of the remainder is not known. This sample has over 95,000 clones in its table, and under 90% of those were observed once. Of the sample, around 2.5% is held by the ten largest clones. Sequenced sample: PBMCs. These receptors were taken from a woman in her late teens or twenties in good health and CMV-seronegative.

This clone has only one observation. V is TRBV5-4 and J is TRBJ1-3, with 8 bases identical to TRBD1. Germline lookup yields CDR1 SGHNT and CDR2 YYREEE (reference sequence). This CDR3 is built from 14 residues. J was trimmed by 9 bases and V by 9 bases; bases with no gene match: 14. The CDR3 loop reads CATFGQGRRSTIYF. CDR3 nucleotides: TGTGCCACTTTTGGACAGGGCCGGAGGAGCACCATATATTTT.

The genes are TRBV29-1 and TRBJ2-3, with a tentative D call TRBD2 (5 bases). Trimming took 7 bases from V and 0 from J, leaving 17 bases between them. The CDR3 is made up of 15 amino acids. Germline V gene data show CDR1 as SQVTM and CDR2 as ANQGSEA. CDR3 amino acids: CSARGVSVSTDTQYF. The CDR3 DNA is TGCAGCGCCCGGGGAGTATCAGTCAGCACAGATACGCAGTATTTT.

The chain couples TRBV7-2 to TRBJ1-2; 8 nucleotides agree with TRBD1. The length of the CDR3 is 16 residues. The germline CDR1 and CDR2 sequences are SGHTA and FQGNSA. The V and J ends lost 3 bases and 7 bases, in that order; junction bases with no gene match: 13. CDR3 residues: CASSFSVGQGAFGYTF. The CDR3 DNA reads TGTGCCAGCAGCTTCAGCGTTGGGCAGGGGGCGTTTGGCTACACCTTC.

This sequence joins TRBV7-2 and TRBJ2-7; D is undetermined. Germline CDR1 is SGHTA and CDR2 is FQGNSA. The CDR3 extends over 15 amino acids. V lost 1 base, J lost 1 base, and 11 bases lay in between. The CDR3 loop is CASSLGRVASYEQYV. The DNA for the CDR3 is TGTGCCAGCAGCTTAGGTCGGGTTGCGTCCTACGAGCAGTACGTC.

J is TRBJ1-1 and V is TRBV14; 8 bases are shared with TRBD1. The V gene end was trimmed by 4 bases and the J gene end by 8 bases; junction bases not matched to a gene: 6. This CDR3 is 13 amino acids long. Germline V gene lookup returns CDR1 SGHDN and CDR2 FVKESK. As DNA, the CDR3 is TGTGCCAGCAGCCTGATCCCAGGGGGCGAAGCTTTCTTT. It specifies CASSLIPGGEAFF.

The rearrangement links TRBV7-2 to TRBJ1-4; D may be TRBD1 (6 bases). V lost 0 bases and J 8 bases, leaving 10 bases between the germline ends. CDR1 SGHTA and CDR2 FQGNSA come from the germline V gene. This CDR3 is built from 14 residues. The CDR3 DNA reads TGTGCCAGCAGCTTAGCAGGGGGTAGGGAAAAACTGTTTTTT. Its protein is CASSLAGGREKLFF.

This clone was seen once. This rearrangement joins TRBV19 to TRBJ2-3; 9 bases agree with TRBD1. V trimming: 5 bases; J trimming: 8 bases; junction bases outside the gene matches: 8. CDR3 length: 14 residues. Per germline, CDR1 LNHDA and CDR2 SQIVND (reference sequence). CDR3 protein: CASSATGGMGTQYF. The CDR3 DNA follows: TGTGCCAGTAGTGCGACAGGGGGAATGGGTACGCAGTATTTT.

CDR3 residues: CASSTIAGVDTGELFF. CDR3 coding DNA: TGCGCCAGCAGCACAATAGCGGGAGTAGACACCGGGGAGCTGTTTTTT. The genes are TRBV5-1 and TRBJ2-2, with 9 bases identical to TRBD2. V was clipped by 4 bases and J by 3 bases; unmatched bases: 7. In germline, CDR1 is SGHRS, CDR2 YFSETQ. The CDR3 covers 16 residues.

The gene calls are TRBV11-3 and TRBJ2-5; TRBD1 is a possible D gene (6 bases). Germline V gene lookup returns CDR1 SGHNT and CDR2 YENEEA. V was cut by 0 bases and J by 7 bases, with 12 bases left in between. The CDR3 totals 14 residues. The CDR3: CASSLEGAVGTQYF. In DNA, the CDR3 is TGTGCCAGCAGCTTAGAGGGGGCAGTAGGGACCCAGTACTTC.

The chain has TRBV10-3 and TRBJ1-6; weak D call: TRBD1 (5 bases). The CDR3 sequence is 13 residues long. The germline CDR1 and CDR2 sequences are ENHRY and SYGVKD. Trimming removed 5 bases at V and 6 bases at J, with 8 bases between. The CDR3 spells CAISRQTNSPLHF. The CDR3 nucleotides read TGTGCCATCAGTCGACAGACTAATTCACCCCTCCACTTT.

The rearrangement links TRBV5-5 to TRBJ2-7; D may be TRBD1 (6 bases). The germline V gene encodes CDR1 SGHKS and CDR2 YYEKEE (reference sequence). This CDR3 is 15 amino acids long. Trimming took 1 base from V and 5 from J, leaving 16 bases between them. The CDR3 DNA reads as TGTGCCAGCAGCTTGCTGAACAGGGCGTCCCACGAGCAGTACGTC. It codes for CASSLLNRASHEQYV.

The chain employs TRBV15 and TRBJ2-4; 11 bases map to TRBD2. Germline CDR1 is LNHNV and CDR2 is YYDKDF (reference sequence). This CDR3 is built from 17 residues. With 0 bases clipped from V and 5 bases from J, the junction kept 6 bases outside the gene matches. DNA for the CDR3: TGTGCCACCAGCAGAGATGTTACGGGACTAGCGGAAAACATTCAGTACTTC. It codes for CATSRDVTGLAENIQYF.

The V gene is TRBV18, the J gene TRBJ2-7, with 10 bases identical to TRBD1. V shed 5 bases and J 4 bases; nucleotides not matched to a gene: 8. Germline CDR1 is KGHSH and CDR2 is LQKENI. This CDR3 contains 15 residues. The CDR3 loop is CASSSRQGAIYEQYF. CDR3 in DNA: TGTGCCAGCTCATCCCGACAGGGGGCGATTTACGAGCAGTACTTC. Complete variable domain (other parts from reference TRBV18 and TRBJ2-7): NAGVMQNPRHLVRRRGQEARLRCSPMKGHSHVYWYRQLPEEGLKFMVYLQKENIIDESGMPKERFSAEFPKEGPSILRIQQVVRGDSAAYFCASSSRQGAIYEQYFGPGTRLTVT.

The V gene is TRBV5-4, the J gene TRBJ1-2, with TRBD1 identical over 9 bases. The V and J ends lost 5 bases and 1 base, in that order; junction bases with no gene match: 6. Germline lookup yields CDR1 SGHNT and CDR2 YYREEE (reference sequence). This CDR3 comprises 15 residues. In nucleotides, the CDR3 is TGTGCCAGCAGTCAGGGACAGGGCCTTAACTATGGCTACACCTTC. Translation gives CASSQGQGLNYGYTF.

This rearrangement joins TRBV30 to TRBJ2-3, with 8 bases matching TRBD2. The CDR3 loop spans 13 amino acids. Trimming took 2 bases from V and 5 from J; bases not matched to a gene: 3. CDR1 and CDR2 (germline): GTSNPN, SVGIG (reference sequence). CDR3 sequence (DNA): TGTGCCTGGAGTCGGGGGGGGAGAGATACGCAGTATTTT. Translation gives CAWSRGGRDTQYF.

CDR3 loop: CASREDRAQPQHF. The CDR3, as DNA: TGTGCCAGCAGAGAGGACAGGGCTCAGCCCCAGCATTTT. This chain joins TRBV6-5 and TRBJ1-5; TRBD1 matches 8 bases. Per germline, CDR1 MNHEY and CDR2 SVGAGI. Trimming cost V 6 bases and J 6 bases; bases outside gene matches: 4. This CDR3 spans 13 amino acids.

This clone has only one observation. The chain recombines TRBV19 with TRBJ2-7; D might be TRBD2 (5 bases). Germline V gene lookup returns CDR1 LNHDA and CDR2 SQIVND (reference sequence). This CDR3 comprises 15 residues. V shed 0 bases and J shed 5 bases, with 14 bases lying between them. Here the CDR3 reads CASSIDDRAGDEQYF. The CDR3 DNA sequence: TGTGCCAGTAGTATAGACGACCGGGCGGGCGACGAGCAGTACTTC. The full variable domain, rest sourced from reference TRBV19 and TRBJ2-7, is DGGITQSPKYLFRKEGQNVTLSCEQNLNHDAMYWYRQDPGQGLRLIYYSQIVNDFQKGDIAEGYSVSREKKESFPLTVTSAQKNPTAFYLCASSIDDRAGDEQYFGPGTRLTVT.

This chain uses TRBV9 with TRBJ2-3, with a possible D match to TRBD2 (6 bases). Deletions cut 6 bases from V and 2 bases from J, with 19 bases between. CDR3 length: 16 residues. Germline V lookup: CDR1 SGDLS, CDR2 YYNGEE. The CDR3 bases are TGTGCCAGCAACAAGGGTGGGGGGTTACTCACAGATACGCAGTATTTT. Its protein is CASNKGGGLLTDTQYF.

This chain links TRBV5-1 with TRBJ2-5; 8 bases align to TRBD1. Germline assignment: CDR1 SGHRS and CDR2 YFSETQ. The J segment lost 3 bases and the V segment lost 2 bases, leaving 0 bases of the junction unmatched. CDR3 length: 13 amino acids. CDR3 region: CASSLQGEETQYF. The CDR3 bases are TGCGCCAGCAGCTTACAGGGGGAAGAGACCCAGTACTTC.

This rearrangement joins TRBV27 to TRBJ2-6; maybe TRBD1 (5 bases). The length of the CDR3 is 15 residues. Trimming pared 2 bases from V and 4 bases from J, leaving 9 bases between. Germline V gene data show CDR1 as MNHEY and CDR2 as SMNVEV (reference sequence). CDR3 sequence: CASSLQGPGANVLTF. The CDR3 nucleotides are TGTGCCAGCAGTTTACAGGGCCCCGGGGCCAACGTCCTGACTTTC.

The chain recombines TRBV27 with TRBJ2-1; maybe TRBD1 (8 bases). V lost 4 bases, J lost 6 bases, and 25 bases lay in between. CDR1 is MNHEY, CDR2 SMNVEV, per germline (reference sequence). There are 18 residues in the CDR3. CDR3 coding DNA: TGTGCCAGCAGTTCTGTTACAGGGGGGGCTTGGGTCGGCAATGAGCAGTTCTTC. It yields the protein CASSSVTGGAWVGNEQFF.

This clone has more than one count but fewer than ten. This chain joins TRBV25-1 and TRBJ1-1; maybe TRBD1 (5 bases). V was pared by 3 bases and J by 4 bases, with 12 bases between. The CDR3 is made up of 14 amino acids. Looked up from germline, CDR1 is MGHDK and CDR2 is SYGVNS. The CDR3 bases are TGTGCCAGCAGTGATTATCTGCAGGGCACTGAAGCTTTCTTT. It yields the protein CASSDYLQGTEAFF.